One sample yielded the 14 T cell receptor beta chains listed below, sequenced in a study of cytomegalovirus exposure and HLA in healthy donors (dated by TCRdb to about 2017). Library method: the immunoSEQ multiplex PCR assay. For the multiplex PCR, a mixture combining 60 forward primers for TCR Vbeta segments and 13 reverse primers for TCR Jbeta segments was used. TCRdb took this table from immuneACCESS and kept in-frame rearrangements with V and J called. Such tables lack part of the clones; where checked against another copy, unresolved V genes explain under half of the gap, and the rest is unexplained. Recorded for this sample are about 120,000 clones; about 8.6% of them occurred a single time. The top ten hold around 6% of the sample. Sequences were obtained from PBMCs. These receptors came from a woman aged 40 to 50 in good health and CMV-seropositive.

The V call is TRBV19, the J call TRBJ2-7; 8 bases fit TRBD1. The CDR3 totals 15 residues. J was trimmed by 2 bases and V by 5 bases; bases with no gene match: 8. Germline V gene lookup returns CDR1 LNHDA and CDR2 SQIVND (reference sequence). The CDR3 sequence is CASSDLGTGPYEQYF. The CDR3, as DNA: TGTGCCAGTAGTGACCTCGGGACAGGACCCTACGAGCAGTACTTC.

This clone was observed many times. The rearrangement uses TRBV4-2 and TRBJ2-6; maybe TRBD1 (6 bases). The V end lost 0 bases, the J end lost 0 bases, and 6 bases lay between the germline ends. The CDR3 contains 16 residues. CDR1 and CDR2 from the germline V gene are LGHNA and YNFKEQ. For the CDR3, the DNA is TGTGCCAGCAGCCAAGAGGACAGCTCTGGGGCCAACGTCCTGACTTTC. It translates to CASSQEDSSGANVLTF.

There are a few counts of this clone. The V gene is TRBV28, the J gene TRBJ1-2, with D perhaps TRBD1 (6 bases). Trimming cost V 3 bases and J 8 bases, with 16 bases left between them. The CDR3 is 14 amino acids. Germline V gene lookup returns CDR1 MDHEN and CDR2 SYDVKM. CDR3 bases: TGTGCCAGCAGTTTTTTATTACAGGGAAGCGGCTACACCTTC. This gives the protein CASSFLLQGSGYTF.

This clone turned up a few times. The J gene is TRBJ1-4, the V gene TRBV18; D gene ambiguous. The CDR3 loop spans 12 amino acids. V gave up 3 bases and J gave up 6 bases, with 5 bases separating them. Per germline, CDR1 KGHSH and CDR2 LQKENI. The CDR3 DNA is TGTGCCAGCTCACCTGGCCATGAAAAACTGTTTTTT. Its protein product is CASSPGHEKLFF.

The chain is built from TRBV30 and TRBJ1-2; D is possibly TRBD1 (5 bases). V gave up 5 bases and J gave up 3 bases, with 16 bases separating them. The CDR3 is 14 residues long. Germline CDR1 is GTSNPN and CDR2 is SVGIG (reference sequence). The CDR3 coding sequence is TGTGCCTGGGGGCGGGGCAGGGATGACTATGGCTACACCTTC. This codes for CAWGRGRDDYGYTF. The full variable domain, in which reference TRBV30 and TRBJ1-2 provide the parts outside the CDR3, is SQTIHQWPATLVQPVGSPLSLECTVEGTSNPNLYWYRQAAGRGLQLLFYSVGIGQISSEVPQNLSASRPQDRQFILSSKKLLLSDSGFYLCAWGRGRDDYGYTFGSGTRLTVV.

In its sample, this clone was seen a few times. J is TRBJ1-6 and V is TRBV5-4; 8 bases are shared with TRBD1. Losses at the gene ends were 6 bases for V and 10 bases for J; bases not matched to a gene: 12. The germline V gene encodes CDR1 SGHNT and CDR2 YYREEE (reference sequence). The CDR3 runs 15 residues. The CDR3 protein is CASTYADRVESPLHF. The CDR3 nucleotides read TGTGCCAGCACCTACGCGGACAGGGTTGAATCACCCCTCCACTTT.

The chain joins TRBV6-1 to TRBJ1-3, with 7 nucleotides matching TRBD1. The germline CDR1 and CDR2 sequences are MNHNS and SASEGT. This CDR3 has 15 residues. V shed 6 bases and J 4 bases; nucleotides not matched to a gene: 9. DNA for the CDR3: TGTGCCAGCAGCGACAGGGAAGGAGCAGGAAACACCATATATTTT. It yields the protein CASSDREGAGNTIYF.

This clone was detected only a few times. The chain employs TRBV10-3 and TRBJ1-2, with D tentatively TRBD1 (6 bases). The CDR3 sequence is 13 residues long. Germline V gene lookup returns CDR1 ENHRY and CDR2 SYGVKD. V was pared by 3 bases and J by 3 bases, with 8 bases between. CDR3 sequence: CAISDNRDYGYTF. The CDR3 DNA sequence: TGTGCCATCAGTGACAACAGGGACTATGGCTACACCTTC.

In this sample, this clone turned up a few times. This rearrangement joins TRBV5-4 to TRBJ1-1, with D possibly being TRBD1 (5 bases). Trimming pared 4 bases from V and 1 base from J, leaving 14 bases between. The CDR3 runs 15 residues. Germline CDR1 SGHNT, CDR2 YYREEE (reference sequence). The CDR3 coding sequence is TGTGCCAGCAGCCCTAGGGGAGGCAAGAACACTGAAGCTTTCTTT. It specifies CASSPRGGKNTEAFF.

The rearrangement uses TRBV10-3 and TRBJ1-1; D ambiguous. The V end lost 3 bases, the J end lost 2 bases, and 7 bases lay between the germline ends. The CDR3 extends over 13 amino acids. Germline V gives CDR1 ENHRY, CDR2 SYGVKD. The CDR3 here is CAISDMTNTEAFF. The CDR3 DNA is TGTGCCATCAGTGACATGACAAACACTGAAGCTTTCTTT.

This clone has just a few counts. This chain uses TRBV7-2 with TRBJ2-1; D might be TRBD1 (5 bases). In germline, CDR1 is SGHTA, CDR2 FQGNSA. With 1 base removed from V and 8 bases from J, the gap between germline ends came to 15 bases. The length of the CDR3 is 15 residues. CDR3 sequence (DNA): TGTGCCAGCAGCTTAGTGGCAGGGTCCGTCGATGAGCAGTTCTTC. It yields the protein CASSLVAGSVDEQFF.

This clone appeared a few times. The gene calls are TRBV2 and TRBJ2-7; perhaps TRBD1 as D (5 bases). V was clipped by 3 bases and J by 2 bases, with 11 bases between them. Germline V gene sequence: CDR1 SNHLY, CDR2 FYNNEI. The CDR3 covers 14 residues. CDR3: CASSDRERPYEQYF. The CDR3 DNA reads TGTGCCAGCAGTGACAGGGAACGCCCCTACGAGCAGTACTTC.

This clone occurred a few times. Written as DNA, the CDR3 is TGTGCCAGCAGCCTGACAGCCAACACTGAAGCTTTCTTT. Translation: CASSLTANTEAFF. The chain uses TRBV5-5 and TRBJ1-1; tentatively, D is TRBD1 (5 bases). Deletions cut 4 bases from V and 2 bases from J, with 9 bases between. The CDR3 has 13 amino acids. The germline V gene has CDR1 SGHKS and CDR2 YYEKEE (reference sequence).

The J gene is TRBJ1-2, the V gene TRBV1; the table gives TRBD1 as D, unverified against the DNA. TRBV1 represents a pseudogene. The CDR3 has 14 amino acids. The CDR3 sequence is CTSSHHRADYGYTF. The CDR3 coding sequence is TGCACCAGCAGCCATCACAGGGCAGACTATGGCTACACCTTC.